This is a list of T cell receptor beta chains from one sample in a study of identical twins. TCRdb recomputed calls from the 5' RACE reads with MiXCR, one row per CDR3 protein. The table shows about 660,000 distinct CDR3 sequences, with 8.5% to 9.5% occurring only once. These data were likewise used in another study, on yellow fever vaccine responses in identical twins.

Input material: PBMCs. These receptors originate from a woman between 18 and 30 years old in good health. Each CDR3 is given with its conserved first and last residue. D genes are given only for firm matches. Size tells how often a clone was seen (once, few, many) or the class of an expanded clone, and some rows leave it out.

. | TRBJ2-1 | TRBD2 | 17 | TRBV7-6 | TGTGCCAGCAGCCCCTCCCCGAGCGGGAGGGCCTACAATGAGCAGTTCTTC | CASSPSPSGRAYNEQFF
few | TRBJ2-7 | TRBD1 | 13 | TRBV2 | TGTGCCAGCAAGTCAGGGGGCTTCCACGAGCAGTACTTC | CASKSGGFHEQYF
many | TRBJ2-3 | . | 12 | TRBV20-1 | TGCAGTGCTTGGGGTGATGCAGATACGCAGTATTTT | CSAWGDADTQYF
many | TRBJ2-2 | . | 17 | TRBV3-1 | TGTGCCAGCAGCCAAGAGGTGACCCTATTAGCTACCGGGGAGCTGTTTTTT | CASSQEVTLLATGELFF
many | TRBJ2-3 | TRBD2 | 17 | TRBV29-1 | TGCAGCGTTGAAGATTCGGCGACTAGCGGAAGCACAGATACGCAGTATTTT | CSVEDSATSGSTDTQYF
. | TRBJ2-1 | TRBD1 | 14 | TRBV11-2 | TGTGCCAGCAGCTTAGATCTGAGACAGGGAGTACAGTTCTTC | CASSLDLRQGVQFF
few | TRBJ2-1 | . | 15 | TRBV3-1 | TGTGCCAGCAGCCAAGATCCGAGAGGACGGGCGGAGCAGTTCTTC | CASSQDPRGRAEQFF
. | TRBJ2-1 | TRBD2 | 16 | TRBV24-1 | TGTGCCACCAGTGATTTAGGCGGGAGAGGCTACAATGAGCAGTTCTTC | CATSDLGGRGYNEQFF
many | TRBJ2-1 | . | 15 | TRBV7-9 | TGTGCCAGCAGCTTAAGCCTAAGCTCCTACAATGAGCAGTTCTTC | CASSLSLSSYNEQFF
few | TRBJ2-1 | . | 13 | TRBV10-3 | TGTGCCAACGGGGAGACTAGTGACCGGGAGCAGTTCTTC | CANGETSDREQFF
. | TRBJ2-4 | . | 13 | TRBV5-6 | TGTGCCAGCAGCTACCTAGCCAAAAACATTCAGTACTTC | CASSYLAKNIQYF
few | TRBJ2-1 | TRBD2 | 15 | TRBV20-1 | TGCAGTGCCAGCGTGGGGACTAGCTGGAACAATGAGCAGTTCTTC | CSASVGTSWNNEQFF
few | TRBJ2-4 | . | 14 | TRBV27 | TGTGCCAGCAGTCCACAGGTACCCAAAAACATTCAGTACTTC | CASSPQVPKNIQYF
. | TRBJ2-3 | TRBD2 | 16 | TRBV7-9 | TGTGCCAGCAGCTCCAGTAGCGGGGGGGCCCGGGATACGCAGTATTTT | CASSSSSGGARDTQYF
. | TRBJ1-2 | . | 10 | TRBV30 | TGTGCCTGGGGGATGGGCGACTACACCTTC | CAWGMGDYTF
. | TRBJ2-1 | TRBD2 | 15 | TRBV6-1 | TGTGCCAGCAGTCTAATTGAGGCTAGCGGGAGGGAGCAGTTCTTC | CASSLIEASGREQFF